This record covers a single T cell receptor (beta chain). Antigen unknown. The record originates from a study of T cell responses to AZD1222 COVID-19 vaccine. This CDR3 region has 16 residues. The germline V gene encodes CDR1 SGHTA and CDR2 FQGTGA. The V end was cut by 4 bases, the J end by 5 bases, with 18 bases between. Profiled with immunoSEQ multiplex PCR; TCRdb holds only in-frame clones, not every one. The sample consists of about 110,000 clones, about nine tenths of them appearing once. Overall study results and limits: Repertoire samples came only from after the peak T cell response.

The sequence derives from an adult who received the AZD1222 COVID-19 vaccine. The chain employs TRBV7-3 and TRBJ2-1; the D gene is possibly TRBD2 (6 bases). Sequences were derived from peripheral blood, sampled 28 days after the second AZD1222 dose. As DNA, the CDR3 is TGTGCCAGCAGCTGGTCTCCGGGGACTTTCAACAATGAGCAGTTCTTC. Its translation is CASSWSPGTFNNEQFF.